The TCR beta chain under discussion was sequenced for a study of monozygotic twins with inflammatory bowel disease. Broader study findings: IBD patients shared fewer clonotypes with others than healthy twins, especially with disease activity. Twin pairs that were concordant did not differ from discordant pairs in repertoire similarity, possibly from limited power.

In regard to this clonotype: What it binds is not known.

Germline values: CDR1 SGDLS, CDR2 YYNGEE. This CDR3 has 16 residues. TCRdb reanalyzed the 5' RACE reads, giving one entry per CDR3 protein sequence and no DNA. The sample has about 110,000 distinct CDR3 sequences. The V call is TRBV9, the J call TRBJ2-5; the D gene TCRdb calls, TRBD1, cannot be checked with no DNA. This sequence originates from a human donor with ulcerative colitis or Crohn's disease, or a healthy co-twin of an affected twin (not recorded which). Sample: blood. The CDR3 reads CASSVAWVAPWETQYF.